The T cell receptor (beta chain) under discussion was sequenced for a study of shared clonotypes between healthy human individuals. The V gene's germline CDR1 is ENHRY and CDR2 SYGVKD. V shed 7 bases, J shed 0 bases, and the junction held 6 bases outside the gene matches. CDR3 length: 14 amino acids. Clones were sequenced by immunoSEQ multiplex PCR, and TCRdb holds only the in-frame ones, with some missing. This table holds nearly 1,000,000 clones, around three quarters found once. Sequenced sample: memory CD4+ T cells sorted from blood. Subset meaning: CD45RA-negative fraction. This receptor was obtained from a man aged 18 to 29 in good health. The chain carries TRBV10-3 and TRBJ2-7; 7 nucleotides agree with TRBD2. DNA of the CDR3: TGTGCCATCAAGCGGGACCGCTCCTCCTACGAGCAGTACTTC. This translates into CAIKRDRSSYEQYF.